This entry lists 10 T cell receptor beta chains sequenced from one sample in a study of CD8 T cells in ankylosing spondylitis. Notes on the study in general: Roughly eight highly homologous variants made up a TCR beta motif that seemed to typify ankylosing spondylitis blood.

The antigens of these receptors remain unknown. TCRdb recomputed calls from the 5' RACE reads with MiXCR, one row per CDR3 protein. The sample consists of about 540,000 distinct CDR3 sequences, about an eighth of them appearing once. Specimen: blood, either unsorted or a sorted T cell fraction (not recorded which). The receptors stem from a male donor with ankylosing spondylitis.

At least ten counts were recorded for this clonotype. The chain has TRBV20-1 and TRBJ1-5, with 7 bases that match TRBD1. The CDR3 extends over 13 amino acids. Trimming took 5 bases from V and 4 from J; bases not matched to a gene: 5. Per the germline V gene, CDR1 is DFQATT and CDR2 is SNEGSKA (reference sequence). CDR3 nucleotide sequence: TGCAGTGCTCAGGGGGGGAGGAATCAGCCCCAGCATTTT. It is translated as CSAQGGRNQPQHF.

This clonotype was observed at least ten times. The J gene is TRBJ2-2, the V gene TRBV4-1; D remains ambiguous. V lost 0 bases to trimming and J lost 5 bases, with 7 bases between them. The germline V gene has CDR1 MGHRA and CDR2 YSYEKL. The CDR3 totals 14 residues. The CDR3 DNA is TGCGCCAGCAGCCAAGATAGGGAAACCGGGGAGCTGTTTTTT. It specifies CASSQDRETGELFF.

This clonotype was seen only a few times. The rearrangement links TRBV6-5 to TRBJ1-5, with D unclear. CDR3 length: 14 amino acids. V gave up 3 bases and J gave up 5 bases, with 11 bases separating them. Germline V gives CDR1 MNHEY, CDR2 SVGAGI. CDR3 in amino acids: CASSYLNRHQPQHF. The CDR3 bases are TGTGCCAGCAGTTATTTAAATAGGCATCAGCCCCAGCATTTT.

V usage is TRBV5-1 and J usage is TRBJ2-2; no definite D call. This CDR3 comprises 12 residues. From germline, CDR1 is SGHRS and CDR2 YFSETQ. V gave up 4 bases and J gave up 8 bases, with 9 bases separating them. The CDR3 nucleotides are TGCGCCAGCAGCATGAATAAGGGGGAGCTGTTTTTT. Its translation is CASSMNKGELFF.

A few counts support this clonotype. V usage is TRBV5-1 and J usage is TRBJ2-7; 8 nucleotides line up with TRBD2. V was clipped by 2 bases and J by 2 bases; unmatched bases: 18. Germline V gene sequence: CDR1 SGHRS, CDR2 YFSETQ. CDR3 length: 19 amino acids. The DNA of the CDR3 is TGCGCCAGCAGCTTCTCTGTCTCGGCGGGAGGATTATCACCCTACGAGCAGTACTTC. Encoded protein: CASSFSVSAGGLSPYEQYF.

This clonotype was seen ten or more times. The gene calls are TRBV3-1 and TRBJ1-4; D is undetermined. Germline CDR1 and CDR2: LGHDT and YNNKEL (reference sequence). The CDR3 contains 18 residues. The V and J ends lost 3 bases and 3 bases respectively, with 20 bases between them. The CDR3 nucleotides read TGTGCCAGCAGCCAGGATGTGGCCCTCGCGGTCGCTAATGAAAAACTGTTTTTT. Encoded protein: CASSQDVALAVANEKLFF.

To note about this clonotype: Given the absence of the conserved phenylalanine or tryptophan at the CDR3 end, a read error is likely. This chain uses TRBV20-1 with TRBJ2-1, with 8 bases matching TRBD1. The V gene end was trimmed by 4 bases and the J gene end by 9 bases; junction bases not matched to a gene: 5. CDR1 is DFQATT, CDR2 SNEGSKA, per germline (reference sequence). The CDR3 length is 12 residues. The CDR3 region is CSANQGAGEQFS. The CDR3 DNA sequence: TGCAGTGCTAACCAGGGGGCCGGTGAGCAGTTCTCC.

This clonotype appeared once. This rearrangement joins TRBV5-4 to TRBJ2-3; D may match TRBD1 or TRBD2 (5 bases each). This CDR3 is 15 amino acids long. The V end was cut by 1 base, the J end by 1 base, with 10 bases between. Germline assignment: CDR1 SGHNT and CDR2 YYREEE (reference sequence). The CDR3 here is CASSLYVGRTDTQYF. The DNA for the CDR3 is TGTGCCAGCAGCTTGTATGTGGGACGCACAGATACGCAGTATTTT.

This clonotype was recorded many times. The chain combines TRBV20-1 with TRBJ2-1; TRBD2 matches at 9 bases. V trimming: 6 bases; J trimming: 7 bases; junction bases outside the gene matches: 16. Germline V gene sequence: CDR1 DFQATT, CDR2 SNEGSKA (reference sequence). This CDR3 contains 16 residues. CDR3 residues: CSAQRGAGGPSNEQFF. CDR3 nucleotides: TGCAGTGCCCAACGGGGGGCGGGAGGGCCTAGTAATGAGCAGTTCTTC.

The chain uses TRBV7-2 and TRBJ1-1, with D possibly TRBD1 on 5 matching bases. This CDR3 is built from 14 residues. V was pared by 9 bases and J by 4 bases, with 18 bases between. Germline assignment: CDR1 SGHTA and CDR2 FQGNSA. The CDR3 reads CASTNKAGTTEAFF. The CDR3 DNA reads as TGTGCCAGTACTAACAAGGCTGGGACCACTGAAGCTTTCTTT.